Following are 30 T cell receptor beta chains from one sample sequenced in a study of shared clonotypes between healthy human individuals. The repertoire was sequenced with immunoSEQ multiplex PCR; TCRdb's copy has only in-frame clones and lacks some. The sample yields roughly 2.6 million clones, over 85% seen once. The sample taken for sequencing was naive CD4+ T cells sorted from blood. The subset: CD45RA+ positively selected. The receptors stem from a man aged 18 to 29 in good health.

The V gene is TRBV10-3, the J gene TRBJ2-7; D may be TRBD1 (6 bases). Between the trimmed V and J ends, which lost 5 bases and 6 bases, there was a span of 20 bases. Germline CDR1 and CDR2: ENHRY and SYGVKD. The CDR3 is 15 residues long. In DNA form, the CDR3 reads TGTGCCATCAGTCCCTCAGGGCAGGGGTGGTCCGAGCAGTACTTC. Its protein is CAISPSGQGWSEQYF.

The V call is TRBV7-2, the J call TRBJ2-3; D not resolved. This CDR3 is 13 amino acids long. Germline V CDR1 and CDR2: SGHTA, FQGNSA. Trimming cost V 4 bases and J 4 bases, with 9 bases left between them. The CDR3 region has the DNA TGTGCCAGCAGCTCCTTTTCCCCAGATACGCAGTATTTT. Amino acids: CASSSFSPDTQYF.

The genes are TRBV5-6 and TRBJ1-6; 7 bases are shared with TRBD1. V dropped 2 bases and J dropped 8; count of bases not matched to a gene: 13. Germline CDR1 SGHDT, CDR2 YYEEEE. The CDR3 contains 17 residues. The CDR3: CASSFVTGEKGYSPLHF. DNA for the CDR3: TGTGCCAGCAGCTTTGTCACAGGGGAGAAGGGATATTCACCCCTCCACTTT.

This chain uses TRBV19 with TRBJ1-6; no reliable D call. This CDR3 has 15 residues. Germline assignment: CDR1 LNHDA and CDR2 SQIVND (reference sequence). Trimming took 3 bases from V and 0 from J, leaving 6 bases between them. DNA for the CDR3: TGTGCCAGTAGTATTGGTGGCTCCTATAATTCACCCCTCCACTTT. Its translation is CASSIGGSYNSPLHF.

This clone appeared once. At the DNA level, this CDR3 is encoded by other sequences in the same sample as well. The chain uses TRBV19 and TRBJ2-2; possibly TRBD1 for D (6 bases). The V and J ends lost 10 bases and 1 base respectively, with 13 bases between them. Germline V gene sequence: CDR1 LNHDA, CDR2 SQIVND (reference sequence). CDR3 length: 14 residues. Written as DNA, the CDR3 is TGTGCCACCTCCGGGACACGGAACACCGGGGAGCTGTTTTTT. Translation: CATSGTRNTGELFF.

The chain is built from TRBV18 and TRBJ2-5; the match to TRBD2 covers 10 bases. The CDR3 length is 16 residues. V lost 1 base to trimming and J lost 7 bases; unmatched junction nucleotides: 9. Germline V gene lookup returns CDR1 KGHSH and CDR2 LQKENI. The CDR3 bases are TGTGCCAGCTCACCACTTGGAGCGGGAGGGCCGGGGACCCAGTACTTC. Translated: CASSPLGAGGPGTQYF.

The rearrangement uses TRBV19 and TRBJ2-3, with 10 bases lining up with TRBD2. The J segment lost 2 bases and the V segment lost 6 bases, leaving 2 bases of the junction unmatched. In germline, CDR1 is LNHDA, CDR2 SQIVND (reference sequence). The CDR3 totals 14 residues. This chain's CDR3 is CASRLAGNTDTQYF. Written as DNA, the CDR3 is TGTGCCAGTAGACTAGCGGGAAACACAGATACGCAGTATTTT.

V gene TRBV4-2 combines with J gene TRBJ2-3, with TRBD2 matching 8 bases. V dropped 3 bases and J dropped 1; count of bases not matched to a gene: 6. The CDR3 loop spans 16 amino acids. Germline loops: CDR1 LGHNA, CDR2 YNFKEQ. In DNA, the CDR3 is TGTGCCAGCAGCCAGGCGGGCGGGAGGCGCACAGATACGCAGTATTTT. It is translated as CASSQAGGRRTDTQYF.

The V call is TRBV11-3, the J call TRBJ1-1; TRBD1 might be the D (6 bases). The CDR3 consists of 14 residues. Germline loops: CDR1 SGHNT, CDR2 YENEEA. The germline V and J ends were trimmed by 6 bases and 4 bases, with 15 bases remaining between them. The CDR3 here is CASSEGRGSTEAFF. The CDR3 bases are TGTGCCAGCAGTGAAGGGAGGGGGAGCACTGAAGCTTTCTTT.

The chain uses TRBV18 and TRBJ1-3, with 7 bases aligning to TRBD1. The V and J ends lost 4 bases and 2 bases, in that order; junction bases with no gene match: 2. Germline values: CDR1 KGHSH, CDR2 LQKENI. The CDR3 contains 14 residues. CDR3 sequence: CASSRQGPGNTIYF. CDR3 coding DNA: TGTGCCAGCTCACGACAGGGTCCTGGAAACACCATATATTTT.

The chain combines TRBV6-5 with TRBJ2-7; 10 bases align to TRBD2. The V gene's germline CDR1 is MNHEY and CDR2 SVGAGI. V shed 6 bases, J shed 3 bases, and the junction held 8 bases outside the gene matches. The CDR3 loop spans 15 amino acids. The CDR3, as DNA: TGTGCCAGCAGATCCGGGACTAGCGCGTTCTACGAGCAGTACTTC. Translating gives CASRSGTSAFYEQYF.

The V call is TRBV2, the J call TRBJ1-5, with D possibly TRBD1 on 5 matching bases. CDR1 and CDR2 (germline): SNHLY, FYNNEI. The CDR3 consists of 13 residues. Trimming took 3 bases from V and 6 from J, leaving 9 bases between them. The CDR3 protein is CASSDRVSQPQHF. In nucleotides, the CDR3 is TGTGCCAGCAGTGACAGGGTTTCTCAGCCCCAGCATTTT.

The chain recombines TRBV2 with TRBJ2-7; 7 positions match TRBD2. This CDR3 has 14 amino acids. Germline CDR1 SNHLY, CDR2 FYNNEI. Unmatched junction bases numbered 6, after V lost 6 bases and J lost 1 base. CDR3 protein: CASRWGGGSYEQYF. The CDR3 bases are TGTGCCAGCAGATGGGGGGGTGGATCCTACGAGCAGTACTTC.

The J gene is TRBJ2-3, the V gene TRBV25-1; 9 bases are shared with TRBD2. Germline CDR1 is MGHDK and CDR2 is SYGVNS. V shed 5 bases, J shed 4 bases, and the junction held 4 bases outside the gene matches. CDR3 length: 14 amino acids. The CDR3 loop reads CASSRGGGADTQYF. CDR3 DNA: TGTGCCAGCAGTCGAGGCGGGGGGGCAGATACGCAGTATTTT.

CDR3 coding DNA: TGTGCCAGCAGCCTTGGGGGGCCGCGAGAGACCCAGTACTTC. Protein product: CASSLGGPRETQYF. This chain connects TRBV5-6 to TRBJ2-5; D is perhaps TRBD1 or TRBD2 (6 bases each). This CDR3 region has 14 residues. V lost 4 bases and J lost 4, with 14 bases in between. CDR1 SGHDT and CDR2 YYEEEE come from the germline V gene.

The V and J genes are TRBV18 and TRBJ2-7, with 10 positions matching TRBD2. The CDR3 sequence is 17 residues long. Germline lookup yields CDR1 KGHSH and CDR2 LQKENI. Unmatched junction bases numbered 8, after V lost 3 bases and J lost 0 bases. CDR3 sequence reads: CASSPPGLATSSYEQYF. The DNA of the CDR3 is TGTGCCAGCTCACCTCCGGGACTAGCGACCAGCTCCTACGAGCAGTACTTC.

V and J are TRBV6-6 and TRBJ2-7; no reliable D call. V lost 5 bases to trimming and J lost 7 bases, with 15 bases between them. Germline loops: CDR1 MNHNY, CDR2 SVGAGI (reference sequence). This CDR3 region has 13 residues. The CDR3: CASSPSRAREQYF. The DNA of the CDR3 is TGTGCCAGCAGTCCCTCCCGGGCAAGGGAGCAGTACTTC.

V is TRBV30 and J is TRBJ2-5; D gene uncertain. V was trimmed by 1 base and J by 5 bases, leaving 11 bases between them. The CDR3 extends over 13 amino acids. Per the germline V gene, CDR1 is GTSNPN and CDR2 is SVGIG (reference sequence). The CDR3 DNA is TGTGCCTGGAGTGAAGGTTTCTTGGAGACCCAGTACTTC. The encoded protein is CAWSEGFLETQYF.

This clone was counted a single time. This rearrangement joins TRBV15 to TRBJ1-2, with D possibly matching TRBD1 (5 bases). Per germline, CDR1 LNHNV and CDR2 YYDKDF (reference sequence). V gave up 2 bases and J gave up 0 bases, with 7 bases separating them. The length of the CDR3 is 14 residues. The CDR3 coding sequence is TGTGCCACCAGCAGACAGGGAACTAACTATGGCTACACCTTC. Encoded protein: CATSRQGTNYGYTF.

The sample holds one count of this clone. This chain joins TRBV5-1 and TRBJ1-6; unclear D gene. V lost 4 bases to trimming and J lost 6 bases, with 11 bases between them. This CDR3 contains 14 residues. CDR1 is SGHRS and CDR2 is YFSETQ in the germline V gene. In DNA form, the CDR3 reads TGCGCCAGCAGCCCTGGCGGGCGTAATTCACCCCTCCACTTT. It yields the protein CASSPGGRNSPLHF.

V and J are TRBV9 and TRBJ1-6; 10 bases line up with TRBD1. The V and J ends lost 4 bases and 9 bases, in that order; junction bases with no gene match: 7. CDR3 length: 15 residues. Germline-derived CDR1 and CDR2 are SGDLS and YYNGEE. DNA of the CDR3: TGTGCCAGCAGCCCGCGGACAGGGGGACCTTCACCCCTCCACTTT. Translated, it gives CASSPRTGGPSPLHF.

The chain links TRBV27 to TRBJ2-7; the D gene is possibly TRBD2 (7 bases). Trimming removed 5 bases at V and 4 bases at J, with 15 bases between. The length of the CDR3 is 14 residues. Germline V lookup: CDR1 MNHEY, CDR2 SMNVEV (reference sequence). The CDR3, as DNA: TGTGCCAGCAGTCCCACCGGGGGGACATACGAGCAGTACTTC. It is translated as CASSPTGGTYEQYF.

V and J are TRBV27 and TRBJ2-3, with 11 positions matching TRBD2. The V segment lost 3 bases and the J segment 6 bases; nucleotides outside the gene matches: 17. Germline lookup yields CDR1 MNHEY and CDR2 SMNVEV (reference sequence). The CDR3 has 19 amino acids. This CDR3 is CASSFRALGLAENRDTQYF. In DNA form, the CDR3 reads TGTGCCAGCAGTTTCCGAGCCCTGGGACTAGCGGAAAACCGGGATACGCAGTATTTT.

The rearrangement joins TRBV7-2 to TRBJ2-7, with 7 bases lining up with TRBD1. The trim removed 5 bases at V and 4 bases at J, leaving 11 bases unmatched. This CDR3 contains 15 residues. Germline V CDR1 and CDR2: SGHTA, FQGNSA. The CDR3 nucleotides are TGTGCCAGCAGCCCAGGGACAGCTTTCTCTTACGAGCAGTACTTC. It translates to CASSPGTAFSYEQYF.

This clone was observed a single time. Other DNA sequences of this sample code for an identical CDR3. This sequence joins TRBV29-1 and TRBJ1-4; no clear D. Between the trimmed V and J ends, which lost 4 bases and 0 bases, there was a span of 3 bases. The germline gives CDR1 SQVTM, CDR2 ANQGSEA. This CDR3 spans 12 amino acids. The DNA for the CDR3 is TGCAGCGTTGGGGCAACTAATGAAAAACTGTTTTTT. The encoded protein is CSVGATNEKLFF.

Turning to this clone: Other DNA sequences from this sample encode an identical CDR3 as well. V usage is TRBV4-1 and J usage is TRBJ1-5; D gene unclear. The V gene lost 0 bases and the J gene lost 1 base, with 10 bases spanning the gap. The V gene's germline CDR1 is MGHRA and CDR2 YSYEKL. This CDR3 region has 16 residues. The CDR3 protein is CASSQEGRGSNQPQHF. The CDR3 bases are TGCGCCAGCAGCCAAGAAGGGCGAGGGAGCAATCAGCCCCAGCATTTT.

V usage is TRBV6-6 and J usage is TRBJ1-3, with TRBD1 matching over 8 bases. V lost 6 bases, J lost 3 bases, and 4 bases stayed unmatched. The CDR3 is 14 amino acids. CDR1 and CDR2 (germline): MNHNY, SVGAGI (reference sequence). The CDR3 is CASSRGLDGNTIYF. CDR3 coding DNA: TGTGCCAGCAGCAGGGGGCTCGATGGAAACACCATATATTTT.

This clone came up once. The chain carries TRBV6-6 and TRBJ2-7; possible D gene TRBD2, 5 bases. The CDR3 sequence is 16 residues long. CDR1 MNHNY and CDR2 SVGAGI come from the germline V gene (reference sequence). The V gene lost 5 bases and the J gene lost 3 bases, with 20 bases spanning the gap. As DNA, the CDR3 is TGTGCCAGCAGTCCCCCTCGGACTCTATCCCACTACGAGCAGTACTTC. Encoded protein: CASSPPRTLSHYEQYF.

V usage is TRBV19 and J usage is TRBJ1-1; D ambiguous. The CDR3 covers 11 residues. The V end lost 7 bases, the J end lost 10 bases, and 13 bases lay between the germline ends. The V gene's germline CDR1 is LNHDA and CDR2 SQIVND (reference sequence). In nucleotides, the CDR3 is TGTGCCAGTACGGACGAACGGCGAGCTTTCTTT. Encoded protein: CASTDERRAFF. Using reference TRBV19 and TRBJ1-1 for the parts outside the CDR3, the full variable domain is DGGITQSPKYLFRKEGQNVTLSCEQNLNHDAMYWYRQDPGQGLRLIYYSQIVNDFQKGDIAEGYSVSREKKESFPLTVTSAQKNPTAFYLCASTDERRAFFGQGTRLTVV.

Comments on this clone: Other nucleotide sequences in the sample specify the same CDR3. The chain carries TRBV2 and TRBJ2-5; D is ambiguous. The V end lost 5 bases, the J end lost 1 base, and 2 bases lay between the germline ends. The germline V gene has CDR1 SNHLY and CDR2 FYNNEI. CDR3 size: 11 residues. CDR3 loop: CASSSQETQYF. CDR3 coding DNA: TGTGCCAGCAGTAGCCAAGAGACCCAGTACTTC.